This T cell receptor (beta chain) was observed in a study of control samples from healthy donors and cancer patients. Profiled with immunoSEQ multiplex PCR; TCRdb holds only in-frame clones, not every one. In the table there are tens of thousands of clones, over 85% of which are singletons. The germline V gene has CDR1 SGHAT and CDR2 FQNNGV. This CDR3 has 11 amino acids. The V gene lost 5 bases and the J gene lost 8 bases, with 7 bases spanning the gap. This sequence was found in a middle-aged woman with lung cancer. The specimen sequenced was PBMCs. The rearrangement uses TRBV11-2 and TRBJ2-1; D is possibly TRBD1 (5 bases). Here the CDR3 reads CASSRGDEQFF. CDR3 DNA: TGTGCCAGCAGCAGGGGTGATGAGCAGTTCTTC.